Sequencing of this T cell receptor beta chain was carried out in a study of vaccination and CD4 T cells after COVID-19. An Oncomine TCR Beta short-read assay was used to sequence the DNA from cultured CD4+ T cells. From the PCR reads, TCRdb called clonotypes with MiXCR, one entry per CDR3 protein. The sample contains more than 9,000 distinct CDR3 sequences, around three fifths of which appear only once. Remarks on this clonotype: Its specificity is unknown.

Germline loops: CDR1 LNHDA, CDR2 SQIVND (reference sequence). This CDR3 has 17 residues. Trimming cost V 0 bases and J 4 bases; bases outside gene matches: 8. Treatment described: approximately nine-day PBMC culture with coronavirus spike peptide pools or control peptides (ViraFEST assay). The TCR comes from a human donor who had recovered from COVID-19. The V call is TRBV19, the J call TRBJ2-1, with 8 positions matching TRBD2. Sequenced sample: CD4+ T cells from blood, cultured in vitro. The CDR3 region is CASSIDQLAVTYNEQFF. CDR3 DNA sequence: TGTGCCAGTAGTATAGATCAACTAGCGGTCACATACAATGAGCAGTTCTTC.